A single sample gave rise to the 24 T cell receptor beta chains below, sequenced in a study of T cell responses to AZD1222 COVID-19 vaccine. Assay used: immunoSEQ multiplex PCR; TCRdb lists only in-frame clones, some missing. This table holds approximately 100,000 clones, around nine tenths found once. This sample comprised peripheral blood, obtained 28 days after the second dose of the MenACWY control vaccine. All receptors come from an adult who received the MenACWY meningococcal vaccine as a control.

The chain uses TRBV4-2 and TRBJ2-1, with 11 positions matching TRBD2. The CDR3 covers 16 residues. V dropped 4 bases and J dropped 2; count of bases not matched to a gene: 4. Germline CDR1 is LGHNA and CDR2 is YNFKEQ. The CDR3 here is CASSLGTSGTYNEQFF. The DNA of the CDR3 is TGTGCCAGCAGCCTTGGGACTAGCGGTACCTACAATGAGCAGTTCTTC.

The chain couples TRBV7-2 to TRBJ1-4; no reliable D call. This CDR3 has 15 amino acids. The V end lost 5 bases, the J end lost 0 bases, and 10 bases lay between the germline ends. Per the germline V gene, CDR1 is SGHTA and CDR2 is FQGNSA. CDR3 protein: CASSPRHSTNEKLFF. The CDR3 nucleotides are TGTGCCAGCAGCCCCCGACACTCAACTAATGAAAAACTGTTTTTT.

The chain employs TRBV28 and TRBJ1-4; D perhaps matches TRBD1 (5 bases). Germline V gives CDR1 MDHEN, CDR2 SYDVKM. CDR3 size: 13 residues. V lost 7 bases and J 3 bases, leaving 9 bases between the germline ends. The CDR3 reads CASIDSSNEKLFF. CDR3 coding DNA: TGTGCCAGCATCGACAGCTCTAATGAAAAACTGTTTTTT.

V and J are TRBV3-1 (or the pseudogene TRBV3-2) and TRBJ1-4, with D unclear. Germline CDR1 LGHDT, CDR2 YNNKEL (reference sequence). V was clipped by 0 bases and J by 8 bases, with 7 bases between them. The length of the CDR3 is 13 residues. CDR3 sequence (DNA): TGTGCCAGCAGCCAAGATCCGGGAGAAAAACTGTTTTTT. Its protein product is CASSQDPGEKLFF.

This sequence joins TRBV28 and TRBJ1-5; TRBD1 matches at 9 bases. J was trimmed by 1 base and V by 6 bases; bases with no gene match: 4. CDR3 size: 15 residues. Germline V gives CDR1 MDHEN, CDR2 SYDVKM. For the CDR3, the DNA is TGTGCCAGCAGGAGGACAGGGGCAAGCAATCAGCCCCAGCATTTT. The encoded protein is CASRRTGASNQPQHF.

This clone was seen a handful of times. The CDR3 here is CASSPGQGATGYTF. CDR3 nucleotide sequence: TGTGCCAGCAGCCCTGGACAGGGGGCTACTGGCTACACCTTC. The V gene is TRBV5-8, the J gene TRBJ1-2; 11 bases are a match to TRBD1. CDR1 and CDR2 from the germline V gene are SGHTS and YDEGEE. V trimming: 4 bases; J trimming: 7 bases; junction bases outside the gene matches: 6. This CDR3 has 14 amino acids.

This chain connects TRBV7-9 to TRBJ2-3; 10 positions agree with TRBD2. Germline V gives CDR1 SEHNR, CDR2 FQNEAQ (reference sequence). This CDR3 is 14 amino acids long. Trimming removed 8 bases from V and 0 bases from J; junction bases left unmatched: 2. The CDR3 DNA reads TGTGCCAGCTTAGCGGGGGGTAGCACAGATACGCAGTATTTT. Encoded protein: CASLAGGSTDTQYF.

The chain's CDR3 is CASSQDVREQYF. The CDR3 DNA reads as TGTGCCAGCAGCCAAGACGTCCGCGAGCAGTACTTC. The chain carries TRBV3-1 (or the pseudogene TRBV3-2) and TRBJ2-7; D gene unclear. The CDR3 is made up of 12 amino acids. Looked up from germline, CDR1 is LGHDT and CDR2 is YNNKEL (reference sequence). Trimming shortened V by 0 bases and J by 6 bases, and 6 bases separated the two germline ends.

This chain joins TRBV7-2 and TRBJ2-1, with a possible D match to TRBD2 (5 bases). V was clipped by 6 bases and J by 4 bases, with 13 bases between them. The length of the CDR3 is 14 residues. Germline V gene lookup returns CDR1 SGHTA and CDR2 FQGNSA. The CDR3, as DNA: TGTGCCAGCAGAGGAGGATTACAATACAATGAGCAGTTCTTC. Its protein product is CASRGGLQYNEQFF.

The CDR3 is CASSGDRGSNQPQHF. Here the CDR3 DNA reads TGTGCCAGCAGTGGGGACAGGGGGTCGAATCAGCCCCAGCATTTT. The genes are TRBV2 and TRBJ1-5; 11 bases map to TRBD1. V dropped 4 bases and J dropped 4; count of bases not matched to a gene: 3. Germline values: CDR1 SNHLY, CDR2 FYNNEI. The CDR3 totals 15 residues.

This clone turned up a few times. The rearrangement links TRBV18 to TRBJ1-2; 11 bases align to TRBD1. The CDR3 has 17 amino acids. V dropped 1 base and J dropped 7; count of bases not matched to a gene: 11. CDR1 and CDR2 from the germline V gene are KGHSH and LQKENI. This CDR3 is CASSPQRPDRGQRGYTF. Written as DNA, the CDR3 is TGTGCCAGCTCACCACAGCGGCCGGACAGGGGGCAACGTGGCTACACCTTC. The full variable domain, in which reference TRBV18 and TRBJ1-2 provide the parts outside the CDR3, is NAGVMQNPRHLVRRRGQEARLRCSPMKGHSHVYWYRQLPEEGLKFMVYLQKENIIDESGMPKERFSAEFPKEGPSILRIQQVVRGDSAAYFCASSPQRPDRGQRGYTFGSGTRLTVV.

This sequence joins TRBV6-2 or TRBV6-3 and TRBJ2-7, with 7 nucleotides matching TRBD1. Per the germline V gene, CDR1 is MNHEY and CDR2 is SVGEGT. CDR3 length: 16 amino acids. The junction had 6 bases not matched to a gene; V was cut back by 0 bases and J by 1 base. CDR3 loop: CASSYSSRGLSYEQYF. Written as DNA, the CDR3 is TGTGCCAGCAGTTACTCGAGTAGGGGGCTATCCTACGAGCAGTACTTC.

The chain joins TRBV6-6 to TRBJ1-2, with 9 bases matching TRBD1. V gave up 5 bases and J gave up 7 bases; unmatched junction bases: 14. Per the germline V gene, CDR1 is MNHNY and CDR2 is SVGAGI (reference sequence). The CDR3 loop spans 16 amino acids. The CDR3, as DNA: TGTGCCAGCAGTCGAACCCTGTCCGGGACAGGGTTTGGCTACACCTTC. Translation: CASSRTLSGTGFGYTF.

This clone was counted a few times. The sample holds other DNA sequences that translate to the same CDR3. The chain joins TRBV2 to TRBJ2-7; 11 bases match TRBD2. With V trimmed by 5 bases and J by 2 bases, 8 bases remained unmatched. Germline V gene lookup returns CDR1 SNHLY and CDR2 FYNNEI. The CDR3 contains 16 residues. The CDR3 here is CASSPGPSGGTYEQYF. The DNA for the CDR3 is TGTGCCAGCAGTCCAGGACCTAGCGGGGGGACCTACGAGCAGTACTTC. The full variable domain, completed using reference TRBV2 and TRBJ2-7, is EPEVTQTPSHQVTQMGQEVILRCVPISNHLYFYWYRQILGQKVEFLVSFYNNEISEKSEIFDDQFSVERPDGSNFTLKIRSTKLEDSAMYFCASSPGPSGGTYEQYFGPGTRLTVT.

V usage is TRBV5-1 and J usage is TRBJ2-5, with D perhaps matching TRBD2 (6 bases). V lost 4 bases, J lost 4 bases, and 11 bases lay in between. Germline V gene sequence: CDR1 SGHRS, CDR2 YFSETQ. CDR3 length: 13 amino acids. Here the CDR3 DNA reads TGCGCCAGCAGCCCGGGACTTTCAGAGACCCAGTACTTC. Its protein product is CASSPGLSETQYF.

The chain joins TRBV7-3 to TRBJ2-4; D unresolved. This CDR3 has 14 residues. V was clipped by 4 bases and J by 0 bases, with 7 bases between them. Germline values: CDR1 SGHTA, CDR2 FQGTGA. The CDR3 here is CASSSLIAKNIQYF. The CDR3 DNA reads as TGTGCCAGCAGCTCGCTCATAGCCAAAAACATTCAGTACTTC.

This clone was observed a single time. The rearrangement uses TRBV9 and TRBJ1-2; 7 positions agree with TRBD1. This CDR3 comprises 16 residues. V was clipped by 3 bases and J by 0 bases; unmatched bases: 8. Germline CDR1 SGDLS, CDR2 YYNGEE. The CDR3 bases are TGTGCCAGCAGCGGGACAGGTGGCAGATCTAACTATGGCTACACCTTC. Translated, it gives CASSGTGGRSNYGYTF.

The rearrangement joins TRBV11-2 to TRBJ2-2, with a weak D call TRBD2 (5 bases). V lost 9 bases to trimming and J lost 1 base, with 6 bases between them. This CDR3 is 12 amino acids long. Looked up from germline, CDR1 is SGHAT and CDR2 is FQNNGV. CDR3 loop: CARRENTGELFF. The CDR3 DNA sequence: TGTGCCAGGAGGGAGAACACCGGGGAGCTGTTTTTT. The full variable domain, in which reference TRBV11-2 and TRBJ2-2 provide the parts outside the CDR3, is EAGVAQSPRYKIIEKRQSVAFWCNPISGHATLYWYQQILGQGPKLLIQFQNNGVVDDSQLPKDRFSAERLKGVDSTLKIQPAKLEDSAVYLCARRENTGELFFGEGSRLTVL.

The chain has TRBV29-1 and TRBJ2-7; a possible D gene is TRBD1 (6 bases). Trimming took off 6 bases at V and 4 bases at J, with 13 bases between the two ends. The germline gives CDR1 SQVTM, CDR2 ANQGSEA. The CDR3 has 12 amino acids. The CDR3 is CSVQYREYEQYF. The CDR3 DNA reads TGCAGCGTCCAATACAGGGAATACGAGCAGTACTTC.

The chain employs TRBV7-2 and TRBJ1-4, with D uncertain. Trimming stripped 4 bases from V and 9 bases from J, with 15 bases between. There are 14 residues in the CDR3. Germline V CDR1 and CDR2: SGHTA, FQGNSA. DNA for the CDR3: TGTGCCAGCAGCTCGGCCGGGAACCGCAAAAAACTGTTTTTT. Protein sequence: CASSSAGNRKKLFF.

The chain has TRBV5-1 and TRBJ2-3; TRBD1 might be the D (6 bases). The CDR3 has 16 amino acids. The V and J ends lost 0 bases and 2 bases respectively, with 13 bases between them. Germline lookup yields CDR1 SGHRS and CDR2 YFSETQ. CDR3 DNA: TGCGCCAGCAGCTTGGGGCAGGGGACCCCCACAGATACGCAGTATTTT. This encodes CASSLGQGTPTDTQYF.

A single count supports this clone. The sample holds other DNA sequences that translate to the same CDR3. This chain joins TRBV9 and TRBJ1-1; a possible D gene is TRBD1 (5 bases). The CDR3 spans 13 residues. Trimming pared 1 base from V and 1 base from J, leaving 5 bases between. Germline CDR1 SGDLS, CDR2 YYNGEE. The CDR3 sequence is CASSVQGNTEAFF. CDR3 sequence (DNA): TGTGCCAGCAGCGTACAGGGGAACACTGAAGCTTTCTTT.

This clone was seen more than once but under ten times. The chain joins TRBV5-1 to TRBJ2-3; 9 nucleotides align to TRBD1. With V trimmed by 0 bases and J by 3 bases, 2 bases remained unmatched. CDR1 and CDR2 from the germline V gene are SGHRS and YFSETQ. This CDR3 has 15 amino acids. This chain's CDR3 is CASSLGDRGTDTQYF. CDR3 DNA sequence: TGCGCCAGCAGCTTGGGTGACAGGGGGACAGATACGCAGTATTTT.

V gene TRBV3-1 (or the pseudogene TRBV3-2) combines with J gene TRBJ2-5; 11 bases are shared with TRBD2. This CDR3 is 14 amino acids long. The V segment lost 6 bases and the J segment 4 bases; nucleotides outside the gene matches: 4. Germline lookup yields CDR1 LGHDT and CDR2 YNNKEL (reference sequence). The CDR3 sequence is CASSATSGGETQYF. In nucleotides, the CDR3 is TGTGCCAGCAGTGCCACTAGCGGGGGAGAGACCCAGTACTTC.